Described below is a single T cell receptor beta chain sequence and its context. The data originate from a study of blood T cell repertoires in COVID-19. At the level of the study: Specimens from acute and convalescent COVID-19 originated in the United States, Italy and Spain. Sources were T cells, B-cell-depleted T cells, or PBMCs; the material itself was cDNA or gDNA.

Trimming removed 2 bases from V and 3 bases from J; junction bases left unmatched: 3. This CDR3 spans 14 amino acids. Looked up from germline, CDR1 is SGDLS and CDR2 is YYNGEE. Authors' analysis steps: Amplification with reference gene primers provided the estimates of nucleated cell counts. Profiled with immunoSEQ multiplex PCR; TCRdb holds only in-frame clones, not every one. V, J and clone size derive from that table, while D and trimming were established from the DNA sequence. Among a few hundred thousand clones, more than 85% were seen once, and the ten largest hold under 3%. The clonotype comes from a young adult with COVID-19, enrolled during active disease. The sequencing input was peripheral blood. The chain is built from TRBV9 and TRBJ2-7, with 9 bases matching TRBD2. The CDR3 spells CASSVLAGDYEQYF. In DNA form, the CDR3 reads TGTGCCAGCAGCGTTTTAGCGGGAGACTACGAGCAGTACTTC.